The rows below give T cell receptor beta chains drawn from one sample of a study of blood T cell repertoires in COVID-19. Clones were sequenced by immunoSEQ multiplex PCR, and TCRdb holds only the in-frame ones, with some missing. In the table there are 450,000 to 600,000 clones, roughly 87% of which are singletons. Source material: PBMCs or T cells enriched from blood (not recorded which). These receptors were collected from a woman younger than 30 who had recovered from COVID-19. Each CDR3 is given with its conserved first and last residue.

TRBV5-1	CASSLETGVMRNTIYF
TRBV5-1	CASSLGQGAYGYTF
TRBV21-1	CASSSPLPRRGANYGYTF
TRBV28	CASSFGLREQYF
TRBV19	CASTRRDRPNTEAFF
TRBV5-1	CASSLAGGVNQETQYF
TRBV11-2	CASSWGSAYEQYF
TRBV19	CASRGQGYGYTF
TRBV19	CASSIDLHGTRNYGYTF
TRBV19	CASKRVGTGGFGNQETQYF
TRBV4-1	CASSTRAGLAGGGSYNEQFF
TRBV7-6	CASSLVTRDRRTGELFF
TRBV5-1	CASSFRAVSMNTEAFF
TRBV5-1	CASSWGLRAEGYTF
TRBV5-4	CASSLGGQVNTEAFF
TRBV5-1	CASSSGTDNSPLHF
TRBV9	CASSVETGLSNYGYTF
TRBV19	CASSPGQGYGYTF
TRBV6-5	CASRRGSNQPQHF
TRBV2	CASSEEEGETQYF
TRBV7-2	CASSLVVTSGGLYF
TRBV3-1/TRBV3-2	CASSQTPDKNTEAFF
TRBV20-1	CSATADTEAFF
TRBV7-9	CASSLGGATLNSPLHF
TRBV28	CASSSLAGGIQETQYF
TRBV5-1	CASSLIRTEVYGYTF
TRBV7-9	CASSFGGTSLNEQYF
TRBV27	CASTLTGGQWNQPQHF
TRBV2	CASSQTDNEKLFF
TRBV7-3	CASHRTGGSDGYTF
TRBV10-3	CAISAQAFTRNYGYTF
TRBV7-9	CASSPDRGWQPQHF
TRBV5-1	CASSLGVGQATYEQYF
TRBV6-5	CASSPSPGQTYGYTF
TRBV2	CASAHRDINEKLFF
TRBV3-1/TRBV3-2	CASSQRTGDRVEEQYF
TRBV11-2	CASSSGPDSFNSPLHF
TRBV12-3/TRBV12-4	CASSLGSGYTF
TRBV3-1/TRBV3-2	CASSPTSGVEDTQYF
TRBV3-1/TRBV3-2	CASSQDLAGSYEQYF
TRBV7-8	CASSLMRTDTQYF
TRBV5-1	CASSLGEQQYF
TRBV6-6	CASSRPSGGSTDTQYF
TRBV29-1	CSVDGGVWPLGNGELFF
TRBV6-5	CASSRKGGDNSPLHF
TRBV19	CASSREVESRTIYF
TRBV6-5	CASTHGSSSGNTIYF
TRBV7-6	CASSPRAPDPWNSPLHF
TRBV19	CASSSSRGTEAFF
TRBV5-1	CASSLSGLGSTDTQYF
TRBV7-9	CASSPREEQGFDEQYF
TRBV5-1	CASSLRMNTEAFF
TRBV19	CASSSRQGGDYGYTF
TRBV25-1	CASSLGSYGYTF
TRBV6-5	CASAQGYGSYEQYF
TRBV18	CASSPGADEKLFF
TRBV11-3	CASSLAREETQYF
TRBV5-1	CASSRTAGAGETQYF
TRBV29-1	CSVGDRVPNEQFF
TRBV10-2	CASSLGGENEAFF